These 18 T cell receptor beta chains originate from one sample sequenced in a study of blood T cell repertoires in COVID-19. Data came from immunoSEQ multiplex PCR; TCRdb stores just in-frame clones and leaves some out. The table includes 65,000 to 90,000 clones, roughly 85% detected once. The sample taken for sequencing was peripheral blood. The source is a man between 60 and 70 years old with active or convalescent COVID-19.

The genes are TRBV5-1 and TRBJ2-1; 7 bases map to TRBD1. Germline V gives CDR1 SGHRS, CDR2 YFSETQ. Trimming at V came to 2 bases and at J to 1 base, leaving 3 bases not matched to a gene. CDR3 length equals 15 residues. The CDR3 region is CASSLQGNSYNEQFF. CDR3 sequence (DNA): TGCGCCAGCAGCTTACAGGGGAATTCCTACAATGAGCAGTTCTTC.

This clone has a single count. This chain joins TRBV9 and TRBJ1-3, with D perhaps TRBD1 (6 bases). Trimming removed 4 bases at V and 0 bases at J, with 17 bases between. CDR3 length: 17 residues. CDR1 is SGDLS, CDR2 YYNGEE, per germline. Written as DNA, the CDR3 is TGTGCCAGCAGCCCAACAGGGTCCGCCAACTCTGGAAACACCATATATTTT. Translated: CASSPTGSANSGNTIYF.

This clone occurred a few times. The chain recombines TRBV15 with TRBJ1-2; possible D gene TRBD1, 5 bases. The V and J ends lost 0 bases and 6 bases respectively, with 11 bases between them. CDR1 and CDR2 from the germline V gene are LNHNV and YYDKDF (reference sequence). The CDR3 is 14 amino acids. CDR3 protein: CATSRDRGFNGYTF. CDR3 in DNA: TGTGCCACCAGCAGAGATCGGGGGTTCAATGGCTACACCTTC.

The V and J genes are TRBV7-8 and TRBJ1-2; TRBD1 might be the D (6 bases). Germline V gene data show CDR1 as SGHVS and CDR2 as FQNEAQ. V lost 4 bases, J lost 4 bases, and 10 bases lay in between. The CDR3 contains 13 residues. CDR3 in amino acids: CASSYDRIYGYTF. Written as DNA, the CDR3 is TGTGCCAGCAGCTACGACAGGATCTATGGCTACACCTTC.

The chain is built from TRBV19 and TRBJ1-1; TRBD1 aligns across 8 bases. Trimming took 5 bases from V and 4 from J; bases not matched to a gene: 12. CDR1 is LNHDA and CDR2 is SQIVND in the germline V gene (reference sequence). This CDR3 is built from 16 residues. In DNA form, the CDR3 reads TGTGCCAGTAGTGGCAGGGGGCGATTAGGGGGCACTGAAGCTTTCTTT. Its translation is CASSGRGRLGGTEAFF.

The rearrangement joins TRBV3-1 (or the pseudogene TRBV3-2) to TRBJ1-3; no clear D gene. This CDR3 has 16 amino acids. Between the trimmed V and J ends, which lost 4 bases and 2 bases, there was a span of 15 bases. Germline CDR1 LGHDT, CDR2 YNNKEL (reference sequence). The CDR3 sequence is CASSPGLLLAGNTIYF. CDR3 nucleotide sequence: TGTGCCAGCAGCCCCGGACTCTTACTTGCTGGAAACACCATATATTTT.

This clone has just a few counts. The chain combines TRBV19 with TRBJ2-3; 11 positions agree with TRBD2. From germline, CDR1 is LNHDA and CDR2 SQIVND (reference sequence). V lost 2 bases and J lost 0; bases outside the gene matches: 4. The CDR3 is 17 amino acids. CDR3 protein: CASSISASGGSTDTQYF. CDR3 bases: TGTGCCAGTAGTATATCGGCTAGCGGGGGGAGCACAGATACGCAGTATTTT.

The chain has TRBV10-2 and TRBJ2-7; 8 bases agree with TRBD2. Germline CDR1 WSHSY, CDR2 SAAADI. The CDR3 covers 15 residues. Trimming took 11 bases from V and 3 from J; bases not matched to a gene: 15. The CDR3 protein is CASGRGGASNYEQYF. CDR3 sequence (DNA): TGCGCCTCGGGCCGGGGGGGTGCTTCGAACTACGAGCAGTACTTC.

The rearrangement uses TRBV10-3 and TRBJ1-1; TRBD1 matches at 7 bases. The ends lost 6 bases at V and 2 bases at J; junction bases unmatched: 6. The germline gives CDR1 ENHRY, CDR2 SYGVKD. This CDR3 has 14 amino acids. The CDR3 DNA is TGTGCCATCAGGCCAGGGACAGTAAACACTGAAGCTTTCTTT. Its translation: CAIRPGTVNTEAFF.

The rearrangement joins TRBV27 to TRBJ2-7; weak D call: TRBD1 (7 bases). V was cut by 10 bases and J by 5 bases, with 18 bases left in between. Germline CDR1 and CDR2: MNHEY and SMNVEV (reference sequence). This CDR3 has 13 amino acids. The CDR3 sequence is CAIGRGRRDEQYF. In DNA form, the CDR3 reads TGTGCCATTGGAAGGGGGCGGAGGGACGAGCAGTACTTC.

With regard to this clone: The identical CDR3 is also encoded by other nucleotide sequences in the sample. CDR3 region: CASSLGQGLAFF. CDR3 DNA: TGTGCCAGCAGCTTGGGTCAGGGTTTGGCTTTCTTT. V and J are TRBV5-6 and TRBJ1-1; weak D call: TRBD1 (5 bases). The germline gives CDR1 SGHDT, CDR2 YYEEEE. V was clipped by 0 bases and J by 11 bases, with 11 bases between them. This CDR3 is built from 12 residues. The full variable domain, rest sourced from reference TRBV5-6 and TRBJ1-1, is DAGVTQSPTHLIKTRGQQVTLRCSPKSGHDTVSWYQQALGQGPQFIFQYYEEEERQRGNFPDRFSGHQFPNYSSELNVNALLLGDSALYLCASSLGQGLAFFGQGTRLTVV.

The chain is built from TRBV9 and TRBJ2-3; 10 nucleotides match TRBD2. V gave up 2 bases and J gave up 2 bases; unmatched junction bases: 11. Germline V lookup: CDR1 SGDLS, CDR2 YYNGEE. The CDR3 runs to 18 residues. DNA of the CDR3: TGTGCCAGCAGCGTGTCAAGCGGGGGGGGCCGAGACACAGATACGCAGTATTTT. Its protein is CASSVSSGGGRDTDTQYF.

The J gene is TRBJ2-5, the V gene TRBV2, with unresolved D. Trimming pared 1 base from V and 2 bases from J, leaving 5 bases between. The CDR3 extends over 13 amino acids. Germline CDR1 is SNHLY and CDR2 is FYNNEI. CDR3 region: CASSEETQETQYF. The CDR3 nucleotides are TGTGCCAGCAGTGAAGAGACTCAAGAGACCCAGTACTTC.

The V gene is TRBV7-9, the J gene TRBJ2-7; 12 nucleotides match TRBD1. Germline V gives CDR1 SEHNR, CDR2 FQNEAQ (reference sequence). V dropped 5 bases and J dropped 4; count of bases not matched to a gene: 9. The CDR3 has 16 amino acids. The CDR3 DNA reads TGTGCCAGCAGCCGCGGGACAGGGGGCCAACGGTACGAGCAGTACTTC. Its protein is CASSRGTGGQRYEQYF.

The chain recombines TRBV5-1 with TRBJ2-5; the match to TRBD1 covers 7 bases. The V gene end was trimmed by 6 bases and the J gene end by 3 bases; junction bases not matched to a gene: 5. The CDR3 length is 13 residues. Germline V gives CDR1 SGHRS, CDR2 YFSETQ. CDR3 in amino acids: CASNPGQKETQYF. CDR3 DNA: TGCGCCAGCAACCCGGGACAGAAAGAGACCCAGTACTTC.

J is TRBJ2-7 and V is TRBV27; no clear D gene. Trimming left V 1 base short and J 3 bases short, with 7 bases between. This CDR3 has 13 amino acids. Germline values: CDR1 MNHEY, CDR2 SMNVEV (reference sequence). CDR3 protein: CASSLLLHYEQYF. The CDR3, as DNA: TGTGCCAGCAGTTTATTACTCCACTACGAGCAGTACTTC.

The rearrangement joins TRBV5-6 to TRBJ1-4; TRBD1 matches 12 bases. CDR3 length equals 17 residues. Germline CDR1 reads SGHDT; CDR2 reads YYEEEE. V trimming: 4 bases; J trimming: 0 bases; junction bases outside the gene matches: 4. The CDR3 loop is CASSQGTGGATNEKLFF. CDR3 nucleotides: TGTGCCAGCAGCCAAGGGACAGGGGGCGCAACTAATGAAAAACTGTTTTTT.

The V call is TRBV16, the J call TRBJ1-1; perhaps TRBD1 as D (6 bases). CDR1 KGHSY and CDR2 FQNENV come from the germline V gene. The CDR3 has 13 amino acids. V lost 3 bases and J lost 5, with 10 bases in between. The CDR3 bases are TGTGCCAGCAGCCAGGGGGCGCAAACTGAAGCTTTCTTT. Protein sequence: CASSQGAQTEAFF.